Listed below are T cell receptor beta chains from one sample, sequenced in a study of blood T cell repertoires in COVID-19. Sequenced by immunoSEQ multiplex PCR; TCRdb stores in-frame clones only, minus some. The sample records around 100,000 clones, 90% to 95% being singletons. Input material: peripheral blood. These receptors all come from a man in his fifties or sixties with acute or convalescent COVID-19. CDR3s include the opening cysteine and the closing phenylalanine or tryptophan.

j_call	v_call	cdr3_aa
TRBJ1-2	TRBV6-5	CASSPLLSGDYGYTF
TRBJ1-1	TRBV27	CASSSKIDTEAFF
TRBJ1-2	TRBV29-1	CSVEEESYGYTF
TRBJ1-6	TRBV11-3	CASSRQWTGSNSPLHF
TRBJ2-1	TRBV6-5	CASSSGLAGEQFF
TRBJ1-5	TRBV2	CASIREVNQPQHF
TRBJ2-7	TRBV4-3	CASSQADRGTNSYEQYF
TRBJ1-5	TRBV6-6	CASSYAGWPQHF
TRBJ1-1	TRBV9	CASSEHRTGTPNTEAFF
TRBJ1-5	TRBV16	CASSDGQMRGNQPQHF
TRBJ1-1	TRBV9	CASSALTGNTEAFF
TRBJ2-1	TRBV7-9	CASSLVSRAYNEQFF
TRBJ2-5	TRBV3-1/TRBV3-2	CASSLRETQYF
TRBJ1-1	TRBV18	CASSPRIYTDSEAFF
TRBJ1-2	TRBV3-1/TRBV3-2	CASSQTDSTNYGYTF
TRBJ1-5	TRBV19	CASNIQTNQPQHF
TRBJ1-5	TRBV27	CASRLSGDYSNQPQHF
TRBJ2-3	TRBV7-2	CASSLATAGEFTDTQYF
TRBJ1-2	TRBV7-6	CASSLGTEGGYTF
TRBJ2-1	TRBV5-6	CASSLETGGGLEYNEQFF
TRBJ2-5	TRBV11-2	CASSLEAGSETQYF
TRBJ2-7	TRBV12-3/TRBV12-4	CASSLVEPEQYF
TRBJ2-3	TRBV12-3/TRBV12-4	CASSSGDTQYF
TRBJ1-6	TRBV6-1	CASSEGGVRSPLHF
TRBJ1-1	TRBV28	CASRSGGTEAFF
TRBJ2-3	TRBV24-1	CATSDPPGTGAPDTQYF
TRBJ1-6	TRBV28	CATRPGQGNSPLHF
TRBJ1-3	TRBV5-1	CASRTTGGSGNTIYF
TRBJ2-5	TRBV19	CASSFRQRDQETQYF
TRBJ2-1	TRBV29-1	CSVGGSTGVTYNEQFF
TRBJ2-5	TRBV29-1	CSVDQTGGETQYF
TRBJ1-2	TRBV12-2	CASRLAGGDRARGYTF
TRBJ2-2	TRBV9	CASSATSGANTGELFF
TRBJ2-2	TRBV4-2	CASSPRDKDTGELFF
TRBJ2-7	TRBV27	CASSLSYTGSYEQYF
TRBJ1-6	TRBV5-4	CASSGSGKRNSPLHF
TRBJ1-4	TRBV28	CASSFGRGLEKLFF
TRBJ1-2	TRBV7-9	CASSLAQGVNYGYTF
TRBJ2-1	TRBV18	CASSPGQGLGNEQFF
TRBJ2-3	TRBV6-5	CASSSGTGGSDTQYF
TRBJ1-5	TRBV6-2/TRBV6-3	CASSWEANQPQHF
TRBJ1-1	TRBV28	CASREGGAKNTEAFF
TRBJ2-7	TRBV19	CASSIRAGGYEQYF
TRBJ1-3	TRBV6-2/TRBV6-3	CASSYSAGNTIYF
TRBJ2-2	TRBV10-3	CAINMEATGELFF
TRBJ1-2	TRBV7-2	CASSLSGIGYTF
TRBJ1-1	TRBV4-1	CASGRGANTEAFF
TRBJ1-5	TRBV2	CASSFLRTGRQPQHF
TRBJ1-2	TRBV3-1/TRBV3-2	CASSQGHYDRASNGYTF
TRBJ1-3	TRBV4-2	CASSQGSRDFSGNTIYF
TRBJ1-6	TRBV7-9	CASSHRVGRVNSPLHF
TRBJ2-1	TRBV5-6	CASSLGGRVHEQFF
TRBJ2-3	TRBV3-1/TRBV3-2	CASIRTSGEDTQYF
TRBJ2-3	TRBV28	CASRIYSGNTDTQYF
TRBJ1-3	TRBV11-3	CASSNPGTGDSGNTIYF
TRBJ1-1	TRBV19	CASSIDNRGMTEAFF